This TCR beta chain is from a study of blood T cell repertoires in COVID-19. Turning to the study itself: COVID-19 samples collected from the United States, Italy and Spain covered acute and convalescent phases.

Only in-frame clones appear in the TCRdb table, and some are missing; sequencing was by immunoSEQ multiplex PCR. This table holds about 480,000 clones, 88% found once. One Seattle source followed patients from active infection through their disease course. V was pared by 7 bases and J by 4 bases, with 4 bases of the junction left unmatched. CDR3 length: 13 amino acids. Germline V gene sequence: CDR1 GTSNPN, CDR2 SVGIG (reference sequence). Sequenced: peripheral blood. This receptor was identified in a woman aged 45-65 years with COVID-19, enrolled during active disease. V is TRBV30 and J is TRBJ1-6; 7 bases are shared with TRBD1. The DNA for the CDR3 is TGTGCCTCGTCGGGACAGTATAATTCACCCCTCCACTTT. Its translation: CASSGQYNSPLHF. Based on the CDR3 plus reference TRBV30 and TRBJ1-6, the full variable domain is SQTIHQWPATLVQPVGSPLSLECTVEGTSNPNLYWYRQAAGRGLQLLFYSVGIGQISSEVPQNLSASRPQDRQFILSSKKLLLSDSGFYLCASSGQYNSPLHFGNGTRLTVT.